This TCR beta chain was recovered during a study of identifying expanded T cells in peripheral blood. Generated by immunoSEQ multiplex PCR, the TCRdb table keeps only in-frame clones and is missing some. The table lists approximately 120,000 clones, 88% of them singletons. There are a few counts of this clone. Its antigen is not identified. At the DNA level, this CDR3 is encoded by other sequences in the same sample as well. Study findings and constraints: Clone count variance between roughly 2-week samples rose with total template count. Over approximately two and four weeks, about 15 and 18 clones changed, versus 1.2 between replicates.

The TCR comes from a person aged 18-69 years in good health. The sequencing sample was made of blood.

CDR3 sequence: CASSLFAGLAKNIQYF. CDR3 DNA sequence: TGCGCCAGCAGCTTGTTCGCAGGGCTAGCCAAAAACATTCAGTACTTC. The chain combines TRBV5-1 with TRBJ2-4, with D perhaps TRBD1 (5 bases). Germline V gene lookup returns CDR1 SGHRS and CDR2 YFSETQ. V dropped 1 base and J dropped 0 bases, with 11 bases sitting between them. The length of the CDR3 is 16 residues.